Listed here are 12 T cell receptor beta chains from one sample, sequenced in a study of blood T cell repertoires in COVID-19. Here immunoSEQ multiplex PCR was the method, and the copy in TCRdb shows in-frame clones only, minus some. The sample consists of a few hundred thousand clones, just under 90% of them appearing once. Sequenced: PBMCs or T cells enriched from blood (not recorded which). The receptor source for this set is a woman aged 25-40 years who had recovered from COVID-19.

The J gene is TRBJ1-1, the V gene TRBV27, with unresolved D. The CDR3 runs 14 residues. V was clipped by 5 bases and J by 2 bases, with 12 bases between them. The germline gives CDR1 MNHEY, CDR2 SMNVEV (reference sequence). CDR3 amino acids: CASSDHGVNTEAFF. The CDR3 bases are TGTGCCAGCAGTGACCACGGAGTAAACACTGAAGCTTTCTTT.

The chain links TRBV18 to TRBJ2-5; the match to TRBD2 covers 7 bases. This CDR3 is 13 amino acids long. Trimming at V came to 6 bases and at J to 1 base, leaving 2 bases not matched to a gene. Germline values: CDR1 KGHSH, CDR2 LQKENI. CDR3 in amino acids: CASSRTSQETQYF. The CDR3 coding sequence is TGTGCCAGCTCCCGGACTAGCCAAGAGACCCAGTACTTC.

The gene calls are TRBV10-3 and TRBJ2-5, with D perhaps matching TRBD2 (5 bases). Germline V gene data show CDR1 as ENHRY and CDR2 as SYGVKD. The CDR3 totals 13 residues. Trimming shortened V by 4 bases and J by 3 bases, and 9 bases separated the two germline ends. The CDR3 DNA is TGTGCCATCAGTGGGTGGCGGGAAGAGACCCAGTACTTC. Amino acids: CAISGWREETQYF.

The J gene is TRBJ2-3, the V gene TRBV20-1; 8 nucleotides agree with TRBD2. The J segment lost 3 bases and the V segment lost 3 bases, leaving 5 bases of the junction unmatched. Looked up from germline, CDR1 is DFQATT and CDR2 is SNEGSKA (reference sequence). This CDR3 is 14 amino acids long. CDR3 sequence: CSASSSGGTDTQYF. The DNA for the CDR3 is TGCAGTGCTAGTTCGAGCGGGGGAACAGATACGCAGTATTTT.

The CDR3 reads CASPPWPGAYEQYF. CDR3 nucleotides: TGTGCCAGCCCCCCCTGGCCCGGGGCCTACGAGCAGTACTTC. The chain carries TRBV6-5 and TRBJ2-7; TRBD2 might be the D (5 bases). With 8 bases removed from V and 2 bases from J, the gap between germline ends came to 16 bases. Germline lookup yields CDR1 MNHEY and CDR2 SVGAGI. This CDR3 contains 14 residues.

The DNA of the CDR3 is TGTGCCAGCAGCTTAGTTGCTGGACACAACCCTGGAAACACCATATATTTT. It is translated as CASSLVAGHNPGNTIYF. The chain combines TRBV7-8 with TRBJ1-3; tentatively, D is TRBD1 (5 bases). CDR1 SGHVS and CDR2 FQNEAQ come from the germline V gene. Trimming removed 1 base at V and 2 bases at J, with 15 bases between. The CDR3 spans 17 residues. Complete variable domain (other parts from reference TRBV7-8 and TRBJ1-3): GAGVSQSPRYKVAKRGQDVALRCDPISGHVSLFWYQQALGQGPEFLTYFQNEAQLDKSGLPSDRFFAERPEGSVSTLKIQRTQQEDSAVYLCASSLVAGHNPGNTIYFGEGSWLTVV.

The chain carries TRBV9 and TRBJ2-3, with 11 bases that match TRBD2. Trimming at V came to 1 base and at J to 2 bases, leaving 6 bases not matched to a gene. This CDR3 has 17 residues. Germline V gives CDR1 SGDLS, CDR2 YYNGEE. CDR3: CASSVRGLAVTTDTQYF. The CDR3 DNA is TGTGCCAGCAGCGTACGGGGACTAGCGGTGACCACAGATACGCAGTATTTT.

This chain connects TRBV2 to TRBJ1-6; D might be TRBD1 (5 bases). This CDR3 has 14 residues. CDR1 SNHLY and CDR2 FYNNEI come from the germline V gene. With 8 bases removed from V and 5 bases from J, the gap between germline ends came to 13 bases. CDR3 in amino acids: CASRGGVNNSPLHF. The CDR3 DNA reads TGTGCCAGCCGGGGGGGGGTAAATAATTCACCCCTCCACTTT. Full variable domain (remainder filled in from reference TRBV2 and TRBJ1-6): EPEVTQTPSHQVTQMGQEVILRCVPISNHLYFYWYRQILGQKVEFLVSFYNNEISEKSEIFDDQFSVERPDGSNFTLKIRSTKLEDSAMYFCASRGGVNNSPLHFGNGTRLTVT.

V is TRBV5-4 and J is TRBJ1-2, with D tentatively TRBD1 (5 bases). The CDR3 is 14 residues long. Trimming removed 4 bases from V and 4 bases from J, with 14 bases in between. Germline V CDR1 and CDR2: SGHNT, YYREEE (reference sequence). The CDR3 is CASSGGWTSYGYTF. The CDR3 bases are TGTGCCAGCAGCGGGGGATGGACTAGCTATGGCTACACCTTC. The whole variable domain, filled in from reference TRBV5-4 and TRBJ1-2, reads ETGVTQSPTHLIKTRGQQVTLRCSSQSGHNTVSWYQQALGQGPQFIFQYYREEENGRGNFPPRFSGLQFPNYSSELNVNALELDDSALYLCASSGGWTSYGYTFGSGTRLTVV.

CDR3 sequence (DNA): TGTGCCAGCAGCCTTTTTGTTTTGAGTACCTACGAGCAGTACTTC. Amino acid sequence: CASSLFVLSTYEQYF. This sequence joins TRBV5-5 and TRBJ2-7, with D unresolved. Per germline, CDR1 SGHKS and CDR2 YYEKEE (reference sequence). V lost 4 bases and J lost 2, with 16 bases in between. This CDR3 is built from 15 residues.

The CDR3 protein is CASTGGKDQPQHF. DNA for the CDR3: TGTGCCAGCACTGGAGGTAAGGATCAGCCCCAGCATTTT. J is TRBJ1-5 and V is TRBV13; D unclear. Germline-derived CDR1 and CDR2 are PRHDT and FYEKMQ (reference sequence). The CDR3 extends over 13 amino acids. Trimming took 7 bases from V and 5 from J, leaving 12 bases between them.

V usage is TRBV3-1 (or the pseudogene TRBV3-2) and J usage is TRBJ2-3, with 10 bases fitting TRBD2. V trimming: 10 bases; J trimming: 4 bases; junction bases outside the gene matches: 5. This CDR3 spans 13 amino acids. Germline V gene data show CDR1 as LGHDT and CDR2 as YNNKEL (reference sequence). Here the CDR3 reads CAIGLADSDTQYF. CDR3 bases: TGTGCCATTGGACTAGCGGATTCAGATACGCAGTATTTT.